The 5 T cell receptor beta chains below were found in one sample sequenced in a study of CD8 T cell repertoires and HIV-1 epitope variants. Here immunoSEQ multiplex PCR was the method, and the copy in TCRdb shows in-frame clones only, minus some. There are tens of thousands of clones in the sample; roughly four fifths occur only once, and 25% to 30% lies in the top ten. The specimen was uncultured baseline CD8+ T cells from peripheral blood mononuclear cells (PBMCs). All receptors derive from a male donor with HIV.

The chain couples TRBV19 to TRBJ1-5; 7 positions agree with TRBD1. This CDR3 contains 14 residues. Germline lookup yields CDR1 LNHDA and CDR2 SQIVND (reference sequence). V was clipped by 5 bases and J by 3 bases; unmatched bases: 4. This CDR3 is CASSQTGYNQPQHF. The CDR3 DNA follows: TGTGCCAGTAGTCAGACAGGGTACAATCAGCCCCAGCATTTT.

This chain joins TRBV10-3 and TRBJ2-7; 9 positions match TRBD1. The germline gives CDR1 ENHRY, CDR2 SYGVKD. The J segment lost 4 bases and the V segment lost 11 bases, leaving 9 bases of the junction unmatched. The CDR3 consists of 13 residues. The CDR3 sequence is CAVNSGQGYEQYF. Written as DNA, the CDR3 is TGTGCCGTCAATTCGGGACAGGGATACGAGCAGTACTTC.

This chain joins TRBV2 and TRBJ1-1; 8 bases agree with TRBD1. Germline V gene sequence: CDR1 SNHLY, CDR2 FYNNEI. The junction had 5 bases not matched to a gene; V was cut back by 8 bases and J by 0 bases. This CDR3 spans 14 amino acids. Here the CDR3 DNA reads TGTGCCAGCCAGACAGGGGAACTGAACACTGAAGCTTTCTTT. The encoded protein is CASQTGELNTEAFF.

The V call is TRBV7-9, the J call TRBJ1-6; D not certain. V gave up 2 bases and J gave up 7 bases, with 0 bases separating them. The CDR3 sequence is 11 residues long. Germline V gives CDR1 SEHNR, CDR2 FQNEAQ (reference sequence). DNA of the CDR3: TGTGCCAGCAGCTTAAATTCACCCCTCCACTTT. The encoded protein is CASSLNSPLHF.

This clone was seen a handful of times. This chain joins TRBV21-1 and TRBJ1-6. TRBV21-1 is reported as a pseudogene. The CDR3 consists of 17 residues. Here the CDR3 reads CASSFYHVCSYNSPLHF. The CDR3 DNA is TGTGCCAGCAGCTTTTACCACGTATGCTCCTATAATTCACCCCTCCACTTT.